Each of the 17 T cell receptor beta chains below was sequenced from the same sample in a study of early T cells in non-severe SARS-CoV-2 infection. TCRdb ran MiXCR on the 5' RACE reads and lists one entry per CDR3 protein. The table records some 60,000 distinct CDR3 sequences, more than 8.5% of them present only once. What was sequenced was whole blood. Every receptor here comes from an adult who was a healthcare worker with PCR-confirmed SARS-CoV-2 infection or an uninfected control (not recorded which).

This clonotype was recorded many times. This chain uses TRBV14 with TRBJ1-2; no definite D call. The V end was cut by 4 bases, the J end by 4 bases, with 10 bases between. CDR3 length equals 13 residues. Looked up from germline, CDR1 is SGHDN and CDR2 is FVKESK. The CDR3: CASSPGIIYGYTF. The CDR3 nucleotides read TGTGCCAGCAGCCCCGGGATCATCTATGGCTACACCTTC.

The chain is built from TRBV27 and TRBJ1-2, with no clear D. The CDR3 loop spans 14 amino acids. Germline CDR1 reads MNHEY; CDR2 reads SMNVEV (reference sequence). Trimming took 6 bases from V and 5 from J, leaving 16 bases between them. The CDR3 reads CASSFGGSPYGYTF. Written as DNA, the CDR3 is TGTGCCAGCAGCTTTGGCGGCAGCCCTTATGGCTACACCTTC.

This clonotype was observed at least ten times. The chain carries TRBV12-3 or TRBV12-4 and TRBJ2-7; 7 nucleotides align to TRBD2. This CDR3 region has 14 residues. With 3 bases clipped from V and 5 bases from J, the junction kept 7 bases outside the gene matches. CDR3 protein: CASSFAGVGNEQYF. CDR3 coding DNA: TGTGCCAGCAGTTTCGCGGGAGTGGGAAACGAGCAGTACTTC.

This chain joins TRBV5-5 and TRBJ2-7; D gene unclear. This CDR3 is built from 14 residues. V was clipped by 1 base and J by 0 bases, with 8 bases between them. Germline CDR1 and CDR2: SGHKS and YYEKEE (reference sequence). CDR3 region: CASSLMMISYEQYF. CDR3 DNA sequence: TGTGCCAGCAGCTTGATGATGATCTCCTACGAGCAGTACTTC.

Concerning this clonotype: A much larger clone differs by one base, so this may be a read error. The chain carries TRBV7-3 and TRBJ2-1; TRBD1 matches at 10 bases. The CDR3 is 15 amino acids. The germline V gene encodes CDR1 SGHTA and CDR2 FQGTGA. Here the CDR3 DNA reads TGTGCCAGCAGCTTCGGACAGGGGGACGAGAATGAGCTGTTCTTC. It yields the protein CASSFGQGDENELFF.

This clonotype has a handful of counts. This chain uses TRBV13 with TRBJ2-1, with D tentatively TRBD1 or TRBD2 (5 bases each). V gave up 1 base and J gave up 2 bases, with 12 bases separating them. The CDR3 is 16 residues long. Germline CDR1 and CDR2: PRHDT and FYEKMQ (reference sequence). The chain's CDR3 is CASSLVGVPPYNEQFF. In DNA, the CDR3 is TGTGCCAGCAGCTTAGTGGGGGTACCGCCCTACAATGAGCAGTTCTTC. The full variable domain, completed using reference TRBV13 and TRBJ2-1, is AAGVIQSPRHLIKEKRETATLKCYPIPRHDTVYWYQQGPGQDPQFLISFYEKMQSDKGSIPDRFSAQQFSDYHSELNMSSLELGDSALYFCASSLVGVPPYNEQFFGPGTRLTVL.

This clonotype was found a few times. This sequence joins TRBV29-1 and TRBJ1-1, with 8 positions matching TRBD1. There are 16 residues in the CDR3. Trimming removed 3 bases from V and 4 bases from J; junction bases left unmatched: 13. Per the germline V gene, CDR1 is SQVTM and CDR2 is ANQGSEA. CDR3 sequence reads: CSVDGTGGRRGTEAFF. CDR3 DNA sequence: TGCAGCGTTGATGGGACAGGCGGGAGGCGAGGCACTGAAGCTTTCTTT.

This clonotype was counted once. V usage is TRBV7-8 and J usage is TRBJ2-1; D is undetermined. Germline CDR1 and CDR2: SGHVS and FQNEAQ. This CDR3 spans 12 amino acids. V shed 5 bases and J shed 6 bases, with 8 bases lying between them. The CDR3: CASSPTINEQFF. CDR3 coding DNA: TGTGCCAGCAGCCCCACCATCAATGAGCAGTTCTTC. Drawing the rest from reference TRBV7-8 and TRBJ2-1, the complete variable domain is GAGVSQSPRYKVAKRGQDVALRCDPISGHVSLFWYQQALGQGPEFLTYFQNEAQLDKSGLPSDRFFAERPEGSVSTLKIQRTQQEDSAVYLCASSPTINEQFFGPGTRLTVL.

This clonotype was detected only a few times. The chain is built from TRBV20-1 and TRBJ2-7, with 7 bases lining up with TRBD2. Germline V lookup: CDR1 DFQATT, CDR2 SNEGSKA (reference sequence). Trimming cost V 0 bases and J 4 bases; bases outside gene matches: 6. CDR3 size: 14 residues. Written as DNA, the CDR3 is TGCAGTGCTAGAGATATGGCGGGAGCGTACGAGCAGTACTTC. As protein: CSARDMAGAYEQYF.

In the case of this clonotype: A junction end diverges from the germline sequence, so it may reflect a read error. The V and J genes are TRBV7-7 and TRBJ2-3, with TRBD1 identical over 7 bases. The CDR3 runs to 14 residues. Germline lookup yields CDR1 SSHAT and CDR2 FNYEAQ (reference sequence). The CDR3: CASSRDRYTDTQYF. The DNA of the CDR3 is TGTGCTAGCAGCCGGGACAGATACACAGATACGCAGTATTTT.

This clonotype was seen ten or more times. J is TRBJ2-3 and V is TRBV7-6, with D perhaps TRBD2 (5 bases). Trimming took 3 bases from V and 3 from J, leaving 16 bases between them. The germline V gene encodes CDR1 SGHVS and CDR2 FNYEAQ. The CDR3 runs to 16 residues. CDR3: CASSFYVGERTDTQYF. DNA for the CDR3: TGTGCCAGCAGCTTTTATGTGGGAGAGAGGACAGATACGCAGTATTTT.

This clonotype came up many times. The rearrangement joins TRBV19 to TRBJ2-1, with TRBD2 matching over 9 bases. The CDR3 is 16 residues long. CDR1 is LNHDA, CDR2 SQIVND, per germline (reference sequence). V shed 3 bases and J 8 bases; nucleotides not matched to a gene: 11. CDR3 nucleotides: TGTGCCAGTAGTATCGCCGCGGCGGGAGGGCCATATGAGCAGTTCTTC. It translates to CASSIAAAGGPYEQFF.

This clonotype was picked up many times. This chain connects TRBV7-9 to TRBJ2-1; D call uncertain. Between the trimmed V and J ends, which lost 0 bases and 0 bases, there was a span of 9 bases. CDR3 length: 16 residues. Germline assignment: CDR1 SEHNR and CDR2 FQNEAQ (reference sequence). The CDR3, as DNA: TGTGCCAGCAGCTTAGCGACTCACAGCTCCTACAATGAGCAGTTCTTC. Amino acids: CASSLATHSSYNEQFF.

The chain is built from TRBV12-3 or TRBV12-4 and TRBJ2-5, with D perhaps given as TRBD1 or TRBD2 (5 bases each). Trimming stripped 6 bases from V and 0 bases from J, with 8 bases between. This CDR3 is built from 13 residues. In DNA form, the CDR3 reads TGTGCCAGCAGGTGGGGGTACCAAGAGACCCAGTACTTC. Its protein product is CASRWGYQETQYF.

The chain recombines TRBV6-2 or TRBV6-3 with TRBJ2-1; D gene unclear. The germline V gene encodes CDR1 MNHEY and CDR2 SVGEGT. Trimming took 2 bases from V and 8 from J, leaving 4 bases between them. This CDR3 region has 11 residues. The DNA for the CDR3 is TGTGCCAGCAGTTACATCGATGAGCAGTTCTTC. This gives the protein CASSYIDEQFF.

This clonotype was detected ten times or more. This chain joins TRBV7-2 and TRBJ2-3; 10 nucleotides line up with TRBD1. Germline V lookup: CDR1 SGHTA, CDR2 FQGNSA. With V trimmed by 6 bases and J by 6 bases, 6 bases remained unmatched. This CDR3 has 14 amino acids. The chain's CDR3 is CASSWDRGSDTQYF. The DNA for the CDR3 is TGTGCCAGCAGTTGGGACAGGGGTAGTGATACGCAGTATTTT.

The chain recombines TRBV29-1 with TRBJ2-5, with 7 bases aligning to TRBD1. Per germline, CDR1 SQVTM and CDR2 ANQGSEA. The V gene end was trimmed by 2 bases and the J gene end by 6 bases; junction bases not matched to a gene: 6. The CDR3 runs 13 residues. The CDR3 reads CSVESTGIKTQYF. The CDR3 coding sequence is TGCAGCGTTGAATCGACAGGGATCAAGACCCAGTACTTC.